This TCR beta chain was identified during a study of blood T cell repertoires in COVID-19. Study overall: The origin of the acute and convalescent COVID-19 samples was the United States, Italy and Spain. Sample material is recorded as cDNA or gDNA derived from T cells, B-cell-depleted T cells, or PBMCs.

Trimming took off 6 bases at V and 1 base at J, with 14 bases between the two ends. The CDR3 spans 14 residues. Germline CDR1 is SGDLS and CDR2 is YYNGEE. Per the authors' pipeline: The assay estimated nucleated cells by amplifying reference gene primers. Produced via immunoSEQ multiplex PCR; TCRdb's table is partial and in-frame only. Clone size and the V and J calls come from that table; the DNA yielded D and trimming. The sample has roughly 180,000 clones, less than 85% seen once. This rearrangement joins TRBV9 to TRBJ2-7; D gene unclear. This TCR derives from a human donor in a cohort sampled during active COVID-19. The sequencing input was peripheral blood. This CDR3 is CASTPFAESYEQYF. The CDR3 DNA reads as TGTGCCAGCACCCCCTTCGCGGAATCCTACGAGCAGTACTTC.